Described below is a single T cell receptor beta chain sequence and its context. This entry belongs to a study of blood T cells in healthy people across ages. The use of a sample-barcoded 5' primer and a J-beta primer mix characterized a second PCR of roughly 7 to 12 cycles. Researchers report that each sample yielded at least 3 million CDR3-containing paired-end reads. MiXCR, run by TCRdb on the 5' RACE reads, gives a single entry per CDR3 protein. Here the sample spans approximately 900,000 distinct CDR3 sequences, almost 30% being singletons. Germline V lookup: CDR1 KGHDR, CDR2 SFDVKD. Deletions cut 1 base from V and 2 bases from J, with 13 bases between. CDR3 length equals 16 residues. These data also formed part of another study, on T cells of mothers and their children.

The sample comprised blood. The chain combines TRBV24-1 with TRBJ2-5; a weak D match, TRBD1 (5 bases). This TCR derives from a woman in her 40s in good health. The CDR3 region is CATSDFPLRAQETQYF. Written as DNA, the CDR3 is TGTGCCACCAGTGATTTCCCCCTCAGGGCGCAAGAGACCCAGTACTTC.